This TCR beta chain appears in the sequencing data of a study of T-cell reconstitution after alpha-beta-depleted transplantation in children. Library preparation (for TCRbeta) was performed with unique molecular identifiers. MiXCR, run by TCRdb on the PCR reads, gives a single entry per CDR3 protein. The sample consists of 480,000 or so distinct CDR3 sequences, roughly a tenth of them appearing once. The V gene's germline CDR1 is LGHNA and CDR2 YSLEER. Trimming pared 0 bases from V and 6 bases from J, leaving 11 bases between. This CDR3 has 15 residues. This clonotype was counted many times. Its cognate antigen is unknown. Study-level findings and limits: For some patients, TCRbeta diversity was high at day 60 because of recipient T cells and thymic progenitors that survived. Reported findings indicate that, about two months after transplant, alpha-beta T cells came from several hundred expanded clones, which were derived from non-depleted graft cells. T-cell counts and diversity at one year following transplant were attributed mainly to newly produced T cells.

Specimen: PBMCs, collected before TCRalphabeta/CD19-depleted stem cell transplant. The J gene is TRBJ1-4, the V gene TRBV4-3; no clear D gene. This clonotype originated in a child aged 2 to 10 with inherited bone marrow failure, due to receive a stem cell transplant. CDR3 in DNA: TGCGCCAGCAGCCAAGATTCCGGACGGTATGAAAAACTGTTTTTT. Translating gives CASSQDSGRYEKLFF.